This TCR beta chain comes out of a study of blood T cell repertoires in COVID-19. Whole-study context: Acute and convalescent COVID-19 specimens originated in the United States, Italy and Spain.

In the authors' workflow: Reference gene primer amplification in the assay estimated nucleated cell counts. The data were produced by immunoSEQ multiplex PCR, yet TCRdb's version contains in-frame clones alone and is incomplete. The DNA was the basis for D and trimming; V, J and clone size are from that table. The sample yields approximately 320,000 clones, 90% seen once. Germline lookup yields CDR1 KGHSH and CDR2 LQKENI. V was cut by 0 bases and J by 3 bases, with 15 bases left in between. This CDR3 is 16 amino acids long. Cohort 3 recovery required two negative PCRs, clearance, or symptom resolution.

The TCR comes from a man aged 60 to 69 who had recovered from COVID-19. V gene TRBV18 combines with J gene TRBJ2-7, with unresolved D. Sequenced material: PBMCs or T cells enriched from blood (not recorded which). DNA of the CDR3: TGTGCCAGCTCACCACCGGGCAGCCGGCGTGGCTACGAGCAGTACTTC. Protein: CASSPPGSRRGYEQYF.